Sequencing of this T cell receptor (beta chain) was carried out in a study of identical twins. Study-level points and caveats: Out-of-frame alpha sequences shared between twins exhibited an excess of low generation probability.

V lost 0 bases, J lost 1 base, and 6 bases lay in between. The CDR3 spans 14 residues. Germline values: CDR1 MNHEY, CDR2 SVGAGI. MiXCR, applied by TCRdb to the 5' RACE reads, yields one record per CDR3 protein. The sample lists roughly 350,000 distinct CDR3 sequences; 9% to 15% were seen once. As concerns this clonotype: Its target is unknown.

This same sample was also part of a study on yellow fever vaccine responses in identical twins.

This receptor was obtained from a woman younger than 30 in good health. Sequenced material: CD8+ T cells sorted from blood. This chain joins TRBV6-5 and TRBJ2-5; weak D call: TRBD2 (5 bases). CDR3 loop: CASSYSEGQETQYF. CDR3 nucleotide sequence: TGTGCCAGCAGTTACTCTGAGGGCCAAGAGACCCAGTACTTC.